Following are 27 T cell receptor beta chains from one sample sequenced in a study of T cells in localized non-small cell lung cancer. Assay used: immunoSEQ multiplex PCR; TCRdb lists only in-frame clones, some missing. The table records around 130,000 clones, roughly 90% of them present only once. Sample: peripheral blood, taken before any cancer treatment. The receptors shown here come from a female donor aged 60 or older with stage I lung adenocarcinoma.

This rearrangement joins TRBV10-2 to TRBJ1-3; tentative D call: TRBD1 (6 bases). Deletions cut 2 bases from V and 6 bases from J, with 11 bases between. The CDR3 extends over 14 amino acids. Germline V gives CDR1 WSHSY, CDR2 SAAADI. CDR3 bases: TGCGCCAGCAGTGAGATGGGGGCGGAAAACACCATATATTTT. This translates into CASSEMGAENTIYF.

CDR3 nucleotide sequence: TGTGCCAGCAGTTACTCCCAACAGGCTGGAGGCTACACCTTC. This codes for CASSYSQQAGGYTF. The V gene is TRBV6-5, the J gene TRBJ1-2, with D perhaps matching TRBD1 (5 bases). Germline V gives CDR1 MNHEY, CDR2 SVGAGI. The germline V and J ends were trimmed by 0 bases and 8 bases, with 13 bases remaining between them. This CDR3 has 14 residues.

This clone was observed a handful of times. V is TRBV11-2 and J is TRBJ1-1, with TRBD1 identical over 9 bases. Germline lookup yields CDR1 SGHAT and CDR2 FQNNGV. V shed 4 bases, J shed 4 bases, and the junction held 7 bases outside the gene matches. This CDR3 has 15 residues. The CDR3 DNA reads TGTGCCAGCAGCTGGGGGACAGGGAGGTCCACTGAAGCTTTCTTT. Its protein is CASSWGTGRSTEAFF.

The J gene is TRBJ1-5, the V gene TRBV7-2, with D uncertain. This CDR3 contains 13 residues. Trimming took off 5 bases at V and 6 bases at J, with 11 bases between the two ends. Germline assignment: CDR1 SGHTA and CDR2 FQGNSA. CDR3: CASSQDKGQPQHF. In DNA form, the CDR3 reads TGTGCCAGCAGCCAAGACAAGGGTCAGCCCCAGCATTTT.

The chain uses TRBV2 and TRBJ2-1, with 14 bases matching TRBD2. Trimming cost V 9 bases and J 12 bases; bases outside gene matches: 13. The CDR3 length is 15 residues. Germline V lookup: CDR1 SNHLY, CDR2 FYNNEI. In nucleotides, the CDR3 is TGTGCCAGTCGCGTCGGGACTAGCGGGAGTTGGGTGCAGTTCTTC. It encodes CASRVGTSGSWVQFF.

The chain is built from TRBV6-1 and TRBJ2-7; unclear D gene. This CDR3 region has 11 residues. Germline assignment: CDR1 MNHNS and CDR2 SASEGT. V lost 9 bases, J lost 5 bases, and 11 bases lay in between. The CDR3 here is CASPFHNEQYF. DNA of the CDR3: TGTGCCAGTCCGTTTCATAACGAGCAGTACTTC.

The chain joins TRBV7-9 to TRBJ1-1, with 9 bases lining up with TRBD1. Germline V gene lookup returns CDR1 SEHNR and CDR2 FQNEAQ (reference sequence). The CDR3 is 12 residues long. V dropped 11 bases and J dropped 4; count of bases not matched to a gene: 5. The CDR3: CAATGGGTEAFF. For the CDR3, the DNA is TGTGCCGCAACAGGGGGCGGCACTGAAGCTTTCTTT.

The J gene is TRBJ2-7, the V gene TRBV10-3; 7 nucleotides match TRBD1. V lost 3 bases, J lost 5 bases, and 7 bases stayed unmatched. The CDR3 length is 14 residues. CDR1 is ENHRY, CDR2 SYGVKD, per germline. The DNA for the CDR3 is TGTGCCATCAGTGAACCCGACAGGGATCACGAGCAGTACTTC. Translated: CAISEPDRDHEQYF.

This clone was seen only once. The V gene is TRBV5-4, the J gene TRBJ1-2, with 8 nucleotides matching TRBD1. CDR1 and CDR2 (germline): SGHNT, YYREEE (reference sequence). V shed 1 base and J 5 bases; nucleotides not matched to a gene: 4. This CDR3 is 14 amino acids long. The CDR3 DNA reads as TGTGCCAGCAGCTTGCAGGGGGCAGGGTATGGCTACACCTTC. Translated: CASSLQGAGYGYTF.

The CDR3 bases are TGCGCCAGCAGTGAAGTTGCACGGGACATTCAGTACTTC. Amino acids: CASSEVARDIQYF. J is TRBJ2-4 and V is TRBV10-2; D gene uncertain. Trimming stripped 3 bases from V and 8 bases from J, with 11 bases between. The CDR3 is 13 residues long. Germline V gives CDR1 WSHSY, CDR2 SAAADI.

The rearrangement links TRBV19 to TRBJ1-5; D is undetermined. V lost 3 bases, J lost 4 bases, and 13 bases lay in between. Germline CDR1 and CDR2: LNHDA and SQIVND (reference sequence). The CDR3 sequence is 15 residues long. In DNA form, the CDR3 reads TGTGCCAGTAGTATGTTCGACTCCTTGAATCAGCCCCAGCATTTT. Its protein product is CASSMFDSLNQPQHF.

The J gene is TRBJ1-5, the V gene TRBV2; the match to TRBD1 covers 7 bases. In germline, CDR1 is SNHLY, CDR2 FYNNEI. The junction had 13 bases not matched to a gene; V was cut back by 8 bases and J by 3 bases. The CDR3 contains 16 residues. The CDR3 here is CASLGAGGSPNQPQHF. The CDR3 DNA is TGTGCCAGCTTAGGAGCAGGGGGTTCCCCCAATCAGCCCCAGCATTTT.

The chain combines TRBV2 with TRBJ2-6; D is possibly TRBD1 or TRBD2 (5 bases each). CDR3 length equals 17 residues. Trimming took 4 bases from V and 0 from J, leaving 13 bases between them. Germline V gene data show CDR1 as SNHLY and CDR2 as FYNNEI. In nucleotides, the CDR3 is TGTGCCAGCAGTGTCTCGGGACCCTACTCTGGGGCCAACGTCCTGACTTTC. This encodes CASSVSGPYSGANVLTF.

This clone has just one count. This sequence joins TRBV19 and TRBJ1-4; weak D call: TRBD1 (5 bases). Trimming took 6 bases from V and 3 from J, leaving 11 bases between them. Germline V gives CDR1 LNHDA, CDR2 SQIVND (reference sequence). The CDR3 runs to 14 residues. The CDR3: CASSLGRANEKLFF. DNA of the CDR3: TGTGCCAGTAGCCTGGGACGAGCTAATGAAAAACTGTTTTTT.

This chain joins TRBV18 and TRBJ2-2, with 8 bases matching TRBD1. The CDR3 sequence is 15 residues long. Germline V gene data show CDR1 as KGHSH and CDR2 as LQKENI. The junction had 2 bases not matched to a gene; V was cut back by 4 bases and J by 1 base. CDR3 sequence reads: CASSRGQGNTGELFF. The CDR3 nucleotides read TGTGCCAGCTCACGAGGACAGGGGAACACCGGGGAGCTGTTTTTT.

This chain links TRBV5-4 with TRBJ2-7, with TRBD2 matching over 8 bases. J lost 2 bases, V lost 4 bases, and 11 bases had no gene match. Germline V gene sequence: CDR1 SGHNT, CDR2 YYREEE (reference sequence). The CDR3 is 16 residues long. CDR3 DNA sequence: TGTGCCAGCAGCCCTAGAGGTAGCGGGGTGACCTACGAGCAGTACTTC. Translating gives CASSPRGSGVTYEQYF. Combining the CDR3 with reference TRBV5-4 and TRBJ2-7 gives the whole variable domain ETGVTQSPTHLIKTRGQQVTLRCSSQSGHNTVSWYQQALGQGPQFIFQYYREEENGRGNFPPRFSGLQFPNYSSELNVNALELDDSALYLCASSPRGSGVTYEQYFGPGTRLTVT.

This chain links TRBV18 with TRBJ2-7; unclear D gene. V lost 3 bases to trimming and J lost 3 bases, with 9 bases between them. The CDR3 runs 13 residues. Looked up from germline, CDR1 is KGHSH and CDR2 is LQKENI. For the CDR3, the DNA is TGTGCCAGCTCACCGAGTCCAAACTACGAGCAGTACTTC. Amino acids: CASSPSPNYEQYF.

V and J are TRBV28 and TRBJ2-4; D might be TRBD2 (6 bases). This CDR3 is 15 amino acids long. Per the germline V gene, CDR1 is MDHEN and CDR2 is SYDVKM. V gave up 3 bases and J gave up 3 bases, with 12 bases separating them. The CDR3 sequence is CASSFGGLGKNIQYF. The CDR3 nucleotides are TGTGCCAGCAGTTTCGGGGGATTGGGCAAAAACATTCAGTACTTC.

This sequence joins TRBV4-1 and TRBJ2-7; 9 bases align to TRBD1. The CDR3 runs to 15 residues. Losses at the gene ends were 2 bases for V and 3 bases for J; bases not matched to a gene: 5. Germline V lookup: CDR1 MGHRA, CDR2 YSYEKL. This CDR3 reads CASSQNTGGLYEQYF. CDR3 in DNA: TGCGCCAGCAGCCAAAACACAGGGGGCCTCTACGAGCAGTACTTC.

This rearrangement joins TRBV27 to TRBJ2-1, with 12 nucleotides matching TRBD2. V lost 10 bases and J lost 9; bases outside the gene matches: 13. In germline, CDR1 is MNHEY, CDR2 SMNVEV (reference sequence). The CDR3 contains 15 residues. CDR3 nucleotide sequence: TGTGCCACCCTTCGGACTAGCGGGATTTTGGGTGAGCAGTTCTTC. Protein: CATLRTSGILGEQFF.

This chain connects TRBV10-1 to TRBJ2-2; 7 nucleotides line up with TRBD1. Germline V CDR1 and CDR2: WNHNN, SYGVQD (reference sequence). The CDR3 has 14 residues. V lost 7 bases to trimming and J lost 3 bases; unmatched junction nucleotides: 5. CDR3 residues: CASKSDRDTGELFF. The DNA of the CDR3 is TGCGCCAGCAAGTCTGACAGGGACACCGGGGAGCTGTTTTTT.

The V call is TRBV15, the J call TRBJ2-7, with 8 bases identical to TRBD1. Unmatched junction bases numbered 2, after V lost 2 bases and J lost 5 bases. Germline lookup yields CDR1 LNHNV and CDR2 YYDKDF (reference sequence). The CDR3 runs to 13 residues. CDR3 sequence (DNA): TGTGCCACCAGCAGAATACAGGGGGACGAGCAGTACTTC. Residues: CATSRIQGDEQYF.

The rearrangement uses TRBV2 and TRBJ2-1; 14 bases map to TRBD2. Germline lookup yields CDR1 SNHLY and CDR2 FYNNEI. The trim removed 5 bases at V and 6 bases at J, leaving 3 bases unmatched. This CDR3 is 15 amino acids long. The CDR3 loop is CASSPGLAGGNEQFF. CDR3 in DNA: TGTGCCAGCAGTCCTGGACTAGCGGGGGGCAATGAGCAGTTCTTC.

The CDR3 protein is CASSLRGRGYYGYTF. CDR3 in DNA: TGTGCCAGCAGTCTTCGGGGGCGTGGGTACTATGGCTACACCTTC. The J gene is TRBJ1-2, the V gene TRBV6-6; a possible D gene is TRBD1 (6 bases). Germline lookup yields CDR1 MNHNY and CDR2 SVGAGI (reference sequence). The CDR3 is 15 residues long. V was trimmed by 5 bases and J by 3 bases, leaving 16 bases between them.

The V call is TRBV6-1, the J call TRBJ2-3; no definite D call. This CDR3 has 13 residues. Germline lookup yields CDR1 MNHNS and CDR2 SASEGT. V gave up 2 bases and J gave up 4 bases, with 7 bases separating them. CDR3 residues: CASSELLADTQYF. The DNA for the CDR3 is TGTGCCAGCAGTGAACTTTTGGCAGATACGCAGTATTTT.

The rearrangement uses TRBV6-1 and TRBJ1-2, with 10 bases aligning to TRBD1. Germline lookup yields CDR1 MNHNS and CDR2 SASEGT. The length of the CDR3 is 16 residues. V was clipped by 4 bases and J by 2 bases; unmatched bases: 7. The CDR3 here is CASSASSGQGNYGYTF. The CDR3 DNA reads as TGTGCCAGCAGTGCTAGTTCGGGACAGGGGAACTATGGCTACACCTTC.

This clone was found once. This chain uses TRBV27 with TRBJ1-1; TRBD1 is a possible D gene (5 bases). Trimming cost V 2 bases and J 0 bases, with 13 bases left between them. CDR1 is MNHEY and CDR2 is SMNVEV in the germline V gene (reference sequence). The CDR3 totals 16 residues. The CDR3 sequence is CASSLRGYSLNTEAFF. CDR3 DNA sequence: TGTGCCAGCAGTTTAAGGGGTTACTCTCTGAACACTGAAGCTTTCTTT.